This T cell receptor (beta chain) appears in the sequencing data of a study of blood T cell repertoires in COVID-19. The CDR3 runs to 14 residues. As originally analysed: Scientists estimated how many nucleated cells there were by amplifying reference gene primers. This table comes from immunoSEQ multiplex PCR, and its TCRdb copy is limited to in-frame clones, with some not included. V and J calls and clone size come straight from that table; D and trimming were deduced from the DNA. The table lists some 370,000 clones, 75% to 90% of them singletons. Recruits, aged roughly 18 to 95 years, lived in about two dozen US areas. Donors of Cohort 3 who recovered were those that had two negative PCRs, clearance, or symptom resolution.

The gene calls are TRBV21-1 and TRBJ1-2. TRBV21-1 is classified as a pseudogene. The specimen was PBMCs or T cells enriched from blood (not recorded which). The clonotype comes from a woman between 45 and 60 years old who had recovered from COVID-19. CDR3 protein: CASSKGSGEEGYTF. For the CDR3, the DNA is TGTGCCAGCAGCAAAGGTAGTGGGGAGGAGGGCTACACCTTC.